This T cell receptor (beta chain) was recorded in a study of somatic mutations in cytotoxic T cells in rheumatoid arthritis (dated by TCRdb to the late 2010s). General notes on the study: Before any treatment started and right after they were diagnosed, patients gave peripheral blood samples (30 ml EDTA). Some V beta antibody-stained T-cell populations were flow-sorted on a FACSAria II or Sony SH800 at nearly 100% purity, and sorted V beta1+ cells also underwent TCRB sequencing. Whether expanded CD8+ T-cell clones in untreated, newly diagnosed rheumatoid arthritis carry somatic mutations was the study question, and clonality was characterized with TCRB deep sequencing. A total of 65 rheumatoid arthritis patients and about 21 healthy controls underwent TCRB deep sequencing. Median age was essentially the same in the patient group and the control group. Results the study describes overall, beyond this receptor: Several identical CD8+ TCRB sequences were found in both blood and synovial fluid, and in about an eighth of the 65 patients the largest CD8+ clone exceeded 20% of CD8+ cells. It was unknown which antigens the expanded CD8+ clones targeted, and their absence from virus-specific databases did not exclude viral specificity. CD8+ T-cell clonality did not differ significantly between rheumatoid arthritis patients and age-matched healthy controls. No adjustment for multiple comparisons was made for the slight TRBV07 underrepresentation in patients. In patients, CD8+ clonality rose with age (Spearman r of about 0.53), which was not the case in healthy controls.

Positive magnetic bead selection on an AutoMACS was used to isolate CD4+ and CD8+ cells, with flow cytometry used to check purity. Clonal expansions were first screened by flow cytometry with a TCR V beta antibody panel, then characterized by TCRB deep sequencing of sorted CD8+ fractions. Ficoll-Paque PLUS density gradient separation was used to isolate peripheral blood mononuclear cells. Using Nucleospin Tissue or Tissue XS kits, DNA was extracted from CD4-enriched, CD8-enriched or PBMC samples, with quantification by a Qubit 2.0 fluorometer. About this clone itself: Its cognate antigen has yet to be identified. No base qualities exist here, and no much larger clone lies one base off it.

Genomic DNA underwent TCRB CDR3 sequencing using the immunoSEQ assay. Per the source publication's procedure: When patient CD8+ clones exceeding 1% were checked against published virus-specific TCRB sequences, only a few matched. Analyses were restricted to productive TCRB rearrangements. Defining a clone by its unique TCRB CDR3 sequence, the study calculated clonality as a productive clonality index derived from Shannon entropy. To calculate repertoire overlap between two samples, the template counts of each clone were considered relative to each sample's total templates. V-gene usage from TCRB sequencing and V-gene usage measured by flow cytometry were correlated (Spearman r of around 0.6). The table comes from immuneACCESS by way of TCRdb, which keeps in-frame sequences with V and J called. Part of the clones is missing from these tables; in studies checked, under half for an unresolved V gene and the rest for unknown reasons. The V and J calls and clone size come from that table; D and trimming were worked out from the DNA. For this sample there are under 20,000 clones; around three quarters appear just once. The ten largest make up roughly 4.9% of the sample.

Taken from cysteine to phenylalanine, the CDR3 has 15 residues. Here the CDR3 DNA is all that survives: 45 bases in frame from base 1. V lost 2 bases and J lost 10 bases, and the count of bases not matched to a germline gene is 9. The germline V gene sets CDR1 to SGHDT and CDR2 to YYEEEE. The specimen sequenced was CD8+ T cells sorted from blood. The chain links TRBV5-6 with TRBJ1-6; 7 central bases correspond to TRBD1. The TCR was taken from an adult with rheumatoid arthritis. The CDR3 amino acid sequence is: CASSFRDSWRSPLHF. The DNA reads as follows: TGTGCCAGCAGCTTTAGGGACAGTTGGCGCTCACCCCTCCACTTT.